A selection of T cell receptor beta chains follows, all from one sample in a study of blood T cell repertoires in COVID-19. Assay: immunoSEQ multiplex PCR; the TCRdb copy retains only in-frame clones and omits some. The sample records 130,000 or so clones, approximately 84% being singletons. The sample taken for sequencing was peripheral blood. The receptors derive from an elderly woman with acute or convalescent COVID-19. The CDR3 runs from the conserved cysteine through the conserved F or W. The D gene is left open where the match is weak. A row's size may be missing; if present it is once, few, many or a size class.

-	-	TRBV16	TRBJ2-2	CASSHTPSAGELFF	TGTGCCAGCAGCCACACACCCAGCGCCGGGGAGCTGTTTTTT
few	-	TRBV6-2/TRBV6-3	TRBJ1-5	CASSYSTVNQPQHF	TGTGCCAGCAGTTACTCGACAGTAAATCAGCCCCAGCATTTT
-	TRBD2	TRBV6-5	TRBJ2-3	CASSGLAGGTDTQYF	TGTGCCAGCAGCGGACTAGCGGGGGGCACAGATACGCAGTATTTT
-	-	TRBV12-3/TRBV12-4	TRBJ2-3	CASSDRTGTQYF	TGTGCCAGCAGTGACAGAACGGGTACGCAGTATTTT
-	-	TRBV30	TRBJ1-2	CAWKTDSNYGYTF	TGTGCCTGGAAAACCGACAGTAACTATGGCTACACCTTC
few	-	TRBV7-9	TRBJ1-1	CASSLGRTARNTEAFF	TGTGCCAGCAGCTTGGGGCGGACAGCAAGGAACACTGAAGCTTTCTTT
few	-	TRBV4-1	TRBJ1-1	CASSQGRIGLNTEAFF	TGCGCCAGCAGCCAAGGACGTATTGGGCTGAACACTGAAGCTTTCTTT
once	TRBD1	TRBV25-1	TRBJ1-2	CASRASRGTGRYGYTF	TGTGCCAGCAGGGCCTCCCGAGGGACAGGGCGCTATGGCTACACCTTC
-	-	TRBV7-8	TRBJ1-1	CASSPYNPREGAFF	TGTGCCAGCAGCCCATATAATCCCAGGGAGGGAGCTTTCTTT
-	-	TRBV2	TRBJ2-7	CASREDTSYEQYF	TGTGCCAGCAGAGAGGACACCTCCTACGAGCAGTACTTC
-	-	TRBV21-1	TRBJ2-6	CASNERILGDPLKDSGANVLTF	TGTGCCAGCAACGAGCGGATTCTAGGAGACCCACTCAAGGACTCTGGGGCCAACGTCCTGACTTTC
-	-	TRBV18	TRBJ2-2	CASSPEVWANTGELFF	TGTGCCAGCTCACCGGAGGTGTGGGCGAACACCGGGGAGCTGTTTTTT
-	TRBD2	TRBV9	TRBJ2-7	CASSVDSSGGRRQYF	TGTGCCAGCAGCGTAGACTCTAGCGGGGGAAGAAGGCAGTACTTC
-	TRBD1	TRBV29-1	TRBJ2-2	CSVEQGAGGAGELFF	TGCAGCGTTGAACAGGGGGCCGGGGGAGCCGGGGAGCTGTTTTTT
once	-	TRBV19	TRBJ1-5	CASSIQGNGQPQHF	TGTGCCAGTAGTATACAGGGCAACGGACAGCCCCAGCATTTT
-	TRBD1	TRBV6-6	TRBJ2-7	CASRPRDRGGEQYF	TGTGCCAGCAGGCCCCGGGACAGGGGGGGGGAGCAGTACTTC
-	-	TRBV10-3	TRBJ2-5	CAITGQPSGTQYF	TGTGCCATCACTGGACAGCCATCAGGGACCCAGTACTTC
-	-	TRBV4-3	TRBJ2-1	CASSQEWRADNEQFF	TGCGCCAGCAGCCAAGAGTGGCGGGCCGACAATGAGCAGTTCTTC
-	-	TRBV19	TRBJ1-1	CASRTLPRGNTEAFF	TGTGCCAGTAGGACACTCCCACGGGGGAACACTGAAGCTTTCTTT
-	-	TRBV19	TRBJ2-7	CASSLGTRGHEQYF	TGTGCCAGTAGCTTGGGGACACGTGGGCACGAGCAGTACTTC
-	TRBD2	TRBV3-1/TRBV3-2	TRBJ2-7	CASSGLAGVKVQYF	TGTGCCAGCAGCGGACTAGCGGGGGTTAAAGTGCAGTACTTC
-	TRBD1	TRBV6-6	TRBJ2-1	CASRRQGSNEQFF	TGTGCCAGCAGGAGACAGGGAAGCAATGAGCAGTTCTTC
-	TRBD2	TRBV6-6	TRBJ2-7	CASRDHGGSRGNEQYF	TGTGCCAGCAGGGACCACGGGGGGAGCCGCGGGAACGAGCAGTACTTC
few	TRBD1	TRBV30	TRBJ1-5	CAWSERQGQPQHF	TGTGCCTGGAGTGAGCGACAGGGACAGCCCCAGCATTTT
-	-	TRBV4-1	TRBJ2-1	CASSQATQTNEQFF	TGCGCCAGCAGCCAAGCAACACAAACAAATGAGCAGTTCTTC
-	-	TRBV7-8	TRBJ1-6	CASSLQGDSPLHF	TGTGCCAGCAGCTTGCAGGGTGATTCACCCCTCCACTTT
-	TRBD1	TRBV7-2	TRBJ1-5	CASSGGQAPNQPQHF	TGTGCCAGCAGCGGCGGACAGGCCCCCAATCAGCCCCAGCATTTT
-	-	TRBV10-2	TRBJ2-7	CASSEQNMDEQYF	TGCGCCAGCAGTGAACAGAATATGGACGAGCAGTACTTC
-	-	TRBV19	TRBJ1-5	CASSLQVSNQPQHF	TGTGCCAGTAGTCTTCAGGTCAGCAATCAGCCCCAGCATTTT
-	-	TRBV6-5	TRBJ1-1	CASRRTAWNTEAFF	TGTGCCAGCAGGAGGACAGCTTGGAACACTGAAGCTTTCTTT
-	TRBD2	TRBV7-2	TRBJ2-1	CASSSPGLAGGSSYNEQFF	TGTGCCAGCAGCTCTCCGGGACTAGCGGGAGGCAGCTCCTACAATGAGCAGTTCTTC
once	TRBD2	TRBV9	TRBJ2-1	CASSPHVRGGYNEQFF	TGTGCCAGCAGCCCCCACGTCCGGGGGGGGTACAATGAGCAGTTCTTC
-	TRBD1	TRBV2	TRBJ1-5	CASSENRGGNQPQHF	TGTGCCAGCAGTGAAAACAGGGGGGGCAATCAGCCCCAGCATTTT
-	TRBD1	TRBV5-8	TRBJ1-5	CASSPEFGQGGQPQHF	TGTGCCAGCAGCCCAGAATTCGGACAGGGAGGTCAGCCCCAGCATTTT
-	-	TRBV19	TRBJ2-7	CASSTVVDSGEQYF	TGTGCCAGTAGTACGGTCGTCGACAGTGGAGAGCAGTACTTC
-	TRBD1	TRBV6-2/TRBV6-3	TRBJ2-4	CASSYGTDRGRNIQYF	TGTGCCAGCAGTTACGGGACGGACAGGGGGCGGAACATTCAGTACTTC
-	-	TRBV18	TRBJ2-3	CASSPDSPTQYF	TGTGCCAGCTCACCCGACTCCCCTACGCAGTATTTT
-	-	TRBV5-4	TRBJ1-2	CASSLRTSGVFGYGYTF	TGTGCCAGCAGCTTACGGACTTCTGGGGTATTTGGCTATGGCTACACCTTC
-	-	TRBV29-1	TRBJ2-1	CSSRVGGNNEQFF	TGCAGCTCCAGGGTGGGCGGGAACAATGAGCAGTTCTTC
-	-	TRBV19	TRBJ2-7	CASSSPRDEQYF	TGTGCCAGTAGTTCCCCCAGGGACGAGCAGTACTTC
-	TRBD2	TRBV11-2	TRBJ2-5	CASSIPLAGAGETQYF	TGTGCCAGCAGCATCCCGCTAGCGGGAGCAGGGGAGACCCAGTACTTC
-	-	TRBV9	TRBJ2-3	CASSVASSASDTQYF	TGTGCCAGCAGCGTCGCTTCTAGCGCCTCCGATACGCAGTATTTT
once	TRBD1	TRBV23-1	TRBJ1-2	CASYPDREGVAPLITTYGYTF	TGCGCCAGCTACCCGGACAGGGAAGGTGTCGCCCCGCTCATTACTACCTATGGCTACACCTTC
-	-	TRBV21-1	TRBJ2-7	CASSNDDRGPYEQYF	TGTGCCAGCAGCAACGACGACAGGGGTCCCTACGAGCAGTACTTC
-	-	TRBV11-2	TRBJ2-7	CASSRTRGYEQYF	TGTGCCAGCAGCCGGACGCGGGGTTACGAGCAGTACTTC
few	TRBD1	TRBV19	TRBJ1-1	CASSRTGATEAFF	TGTGCCAGTAGCAGGACAGGCGCCACTGAAGCTTTCTTT
few	TRBD1	TRBV19	TRBJ1-2	CASSRDSGRYGYTF	TGTGCCAGTAGCAGGGACAGTGGCCGTTATGGCTACACCTTC
-	-	TRBV7-9	TRBJ1-2	CASSLANQGYGYTF	TGTGCCAGCAGCTTAGCCAACCAGGGGTATGGCTACACCTTC
-	TRBD2	TRBV7-8	TRBJ2-3	CASSLASGATDTQYF	TGTGCCAGCAGCTTGGCTAGCGGGGCCACAGATACGCAGTATTTT
-	-	TRBV4-1	TRBJ1-2	CASSQGGRTLWGYTF	TGCGCCAGCAGCCAAGGGGGCCGGACCCTTTGGGGCTACACCTTC
-	-	TRBV20-1	TRBJ2-5	CSASWLDQETQYF	TGCAGTGCTAGTTGGCTAGACCAAGAGACCCAGTACTTC
-	-	TRBV11-3	TRBJ1-1	CASSLDGQNTEAFF	TGTGCCAGCAGCTTGGACGGACAGAACACTGAAGCTTTCTTT
-	TRBD1	TRBV3-1/TRBV3-2	TRBJ1-6	CASRQDRAGNSPLHF	TGTGCCAGCCGACAGGACAGGGCTGGCAATTCACCCCTCCACTTT
-	-	TRBV19	TRBJ2-7	CASSPQGGPYEQYF	TGTGCCAGTAGTCCCCAGGGGGGACCATACGAGCAGTACTTC
-	-	TRBV27	TRBJ1-2	CASRNLGRGIYGYTF	TGTGCCAGCCGAAACTTGGGCAGGGGAATCTATGGCTACACCTTC
-	TRBD1	TRBV3-1/TRBV3-2	TRBJ1-5	CASSQGTGTATYNQPQHF	TGTGCCAGCAGCCAAGGGACCGGGACAGCCACCTACAATCAGCCCCAGCATTTT